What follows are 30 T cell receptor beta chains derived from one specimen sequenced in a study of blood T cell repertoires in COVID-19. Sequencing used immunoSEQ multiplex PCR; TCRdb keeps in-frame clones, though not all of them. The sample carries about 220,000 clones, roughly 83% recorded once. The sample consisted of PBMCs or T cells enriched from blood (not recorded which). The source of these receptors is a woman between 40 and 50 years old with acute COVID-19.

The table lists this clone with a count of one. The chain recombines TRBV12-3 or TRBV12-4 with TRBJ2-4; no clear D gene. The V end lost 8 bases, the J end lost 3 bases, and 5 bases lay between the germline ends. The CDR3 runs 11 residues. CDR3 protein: CASGLKNIQYF. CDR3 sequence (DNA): TGTGCCAGCGGCCTCAAAAACATTCAGTACTTC.

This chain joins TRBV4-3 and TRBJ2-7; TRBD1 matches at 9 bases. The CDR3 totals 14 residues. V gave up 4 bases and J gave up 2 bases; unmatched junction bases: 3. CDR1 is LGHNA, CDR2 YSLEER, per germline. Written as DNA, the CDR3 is TGCGCCAGCAGCCTGGGACAGGGCCCCTACGAGCAGTACTTC. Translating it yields CASSLGQGPYEQYF.

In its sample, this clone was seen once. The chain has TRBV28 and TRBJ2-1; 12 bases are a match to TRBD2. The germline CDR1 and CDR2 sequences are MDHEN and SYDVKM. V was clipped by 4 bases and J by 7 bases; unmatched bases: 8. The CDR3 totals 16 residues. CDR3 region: CASSSVTSGSRNEQFF. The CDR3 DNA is TGTGCCAGCAGTTCCGTGACTAGCGGGAGTCGAAATGAGCAGTTCTTC.

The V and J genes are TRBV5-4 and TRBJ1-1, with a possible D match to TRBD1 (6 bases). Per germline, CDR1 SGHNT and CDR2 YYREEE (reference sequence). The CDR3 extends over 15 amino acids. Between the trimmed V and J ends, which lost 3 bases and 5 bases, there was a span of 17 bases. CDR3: CASSSPSQGLTEAFF. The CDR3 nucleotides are TGTGCCAGCAGCTCGCCGTCCCAGGGGCTAACTGAAGCTTTCTTT. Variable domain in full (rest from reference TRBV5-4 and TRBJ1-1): ETGVTQSPTHLIKTRGQQVTLRCSSQSGHNTVSWYQQALGQGPQFIFQYYREEENGRGNFPPRFSGLQFPNYSSELNVNALELDDSALYLCASSSPSQGLTEAFFGQGTRLTVV.

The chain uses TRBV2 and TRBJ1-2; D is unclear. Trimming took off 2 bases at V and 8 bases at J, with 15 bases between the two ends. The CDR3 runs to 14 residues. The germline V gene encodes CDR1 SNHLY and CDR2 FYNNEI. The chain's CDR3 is CASSESGPFGGYTF. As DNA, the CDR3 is TGTGCCAGCAGTGAAAGCGGTCCGTTTGGCGGCTACACCTTC. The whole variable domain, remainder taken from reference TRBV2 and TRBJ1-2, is EPEVTQTPSHQVTQMGQEVILRCVPISNHLYFYWYRQILGQKVEFLVSFYNNEISEKSEIFDDQFSVERPDGSNFTLKIRSTKLEDSAMYFCASSESGPFGGYTFGSGTRLTVV.

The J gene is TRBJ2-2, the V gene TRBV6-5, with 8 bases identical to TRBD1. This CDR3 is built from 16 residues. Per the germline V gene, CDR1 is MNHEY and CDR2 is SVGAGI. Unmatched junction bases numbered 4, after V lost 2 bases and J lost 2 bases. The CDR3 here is CASSYEAGGNTGELFF. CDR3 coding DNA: TGTGCCAGCAGTTACGAAGCAGGGGGCAACACCGGGGAGCTGTTTTTT.

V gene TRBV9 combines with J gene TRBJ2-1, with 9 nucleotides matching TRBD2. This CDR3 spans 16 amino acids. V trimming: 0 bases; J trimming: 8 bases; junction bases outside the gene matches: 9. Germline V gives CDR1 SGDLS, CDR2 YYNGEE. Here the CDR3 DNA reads TGTGCCAGCAGCGTAGAGGGTAGCGGGAGTGTCTATGAGCAGTTCTTC. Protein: CASSVEGSGSVYEQFF. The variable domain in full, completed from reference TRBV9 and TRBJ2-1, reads DSGVTQTPKHLITATGQRVTLRCSPRSGDLSVYWYQQSLDQGLQFLIQYYNGEERAKGNILERFSAQQFPDLHSELNLSSLELGDSALYFCASSVEGSGSVYEQFFGPGTRLTVL.

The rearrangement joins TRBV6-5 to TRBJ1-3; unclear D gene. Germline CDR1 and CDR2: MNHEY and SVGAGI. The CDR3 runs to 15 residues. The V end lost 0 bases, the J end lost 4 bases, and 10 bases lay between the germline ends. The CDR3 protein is CASSYSMAGGNTIYF. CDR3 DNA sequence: TGTGCCAGCAGTTACTCGATGGCGGGAGGAAACACCATATATTTT.

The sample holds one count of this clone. The CDR3 coding sequence is TGTGCCAGCAGTAAGGGGGGGCTCTCTACGCAGTATTTT. This encodes CASSKGGLSTQYF. V is TRBV12-3 or TRBV12-4 and J is TRBJ2-3; TRBD2 might be the D (7 bases). The CDR3 consists of 13 residues. The V and J ends lost 5 bases and 8 bases respectively, with 14 bases between them.

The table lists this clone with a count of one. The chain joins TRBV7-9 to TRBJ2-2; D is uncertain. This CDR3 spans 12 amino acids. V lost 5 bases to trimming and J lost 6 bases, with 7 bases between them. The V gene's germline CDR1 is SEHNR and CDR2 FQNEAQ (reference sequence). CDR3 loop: CASSTFAGELFF. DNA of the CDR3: TGTGCCAGCAGCACATTCGCCGGGGAGCTGTTTTTT.

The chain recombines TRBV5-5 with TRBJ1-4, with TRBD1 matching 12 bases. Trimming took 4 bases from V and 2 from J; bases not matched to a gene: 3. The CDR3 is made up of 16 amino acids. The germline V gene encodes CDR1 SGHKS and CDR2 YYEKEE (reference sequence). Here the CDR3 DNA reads TGTGCCAGCAGCCAGGGACAGGGGGCTACTAATGAAAAACTGTTTTTT. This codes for CASSQGQGATNEKLFF.

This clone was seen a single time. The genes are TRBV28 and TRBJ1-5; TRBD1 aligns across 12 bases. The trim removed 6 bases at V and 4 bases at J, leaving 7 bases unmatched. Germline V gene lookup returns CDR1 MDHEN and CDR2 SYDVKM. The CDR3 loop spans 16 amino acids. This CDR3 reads CASRPRGQGANQPQHF. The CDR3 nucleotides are TGTGCCAGCAGACCCCGGGGACAGGGGGCAAATCAGCCCCAGCATTTT.

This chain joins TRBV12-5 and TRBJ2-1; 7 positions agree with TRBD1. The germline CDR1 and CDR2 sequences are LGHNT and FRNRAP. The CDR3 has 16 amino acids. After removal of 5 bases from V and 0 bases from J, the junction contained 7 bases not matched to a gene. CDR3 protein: CASGPGNRGSYNEQFF. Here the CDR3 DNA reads TGTGCTAGTGGTCCGGGTAACAGGGGCTCCTACAATGAGCAGTTCTTC.

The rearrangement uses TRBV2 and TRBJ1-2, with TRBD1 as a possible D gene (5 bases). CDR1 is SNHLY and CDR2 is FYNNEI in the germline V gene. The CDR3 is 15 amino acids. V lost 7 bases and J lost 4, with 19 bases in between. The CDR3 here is CASTALQGSPYGYTF. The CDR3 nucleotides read TGTGCCAGCACTGCCCTCCAGGGTTCCCCCTATGGCTACACCTTC.

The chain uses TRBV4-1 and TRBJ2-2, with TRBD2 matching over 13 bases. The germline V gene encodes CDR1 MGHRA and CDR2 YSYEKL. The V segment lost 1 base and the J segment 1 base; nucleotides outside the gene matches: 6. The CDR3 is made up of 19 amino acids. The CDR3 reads CASSQGLAGGNLNTGELFF. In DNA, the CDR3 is TGCGCCAGCAGCCAAGGACTAGCGGGGGGCAACTTGAACACCGGGGAGCTGTTTTTT.

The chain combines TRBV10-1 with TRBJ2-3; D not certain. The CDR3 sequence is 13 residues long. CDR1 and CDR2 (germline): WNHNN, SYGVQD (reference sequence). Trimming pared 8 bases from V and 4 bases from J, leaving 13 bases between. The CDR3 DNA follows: TGCGCCAGCTCACAGATAACCGCAGATACGCAGTATTTT. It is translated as CASSQITADTQYF.

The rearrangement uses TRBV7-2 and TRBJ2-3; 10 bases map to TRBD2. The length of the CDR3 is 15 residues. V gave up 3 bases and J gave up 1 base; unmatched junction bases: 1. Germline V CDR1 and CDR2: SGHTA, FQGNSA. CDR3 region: CASSFGTSGTDTQYF. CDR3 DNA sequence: TGTGCCAGCAGCTTCGGGACTAGCGGCACAGATACGCAGTATTTT.

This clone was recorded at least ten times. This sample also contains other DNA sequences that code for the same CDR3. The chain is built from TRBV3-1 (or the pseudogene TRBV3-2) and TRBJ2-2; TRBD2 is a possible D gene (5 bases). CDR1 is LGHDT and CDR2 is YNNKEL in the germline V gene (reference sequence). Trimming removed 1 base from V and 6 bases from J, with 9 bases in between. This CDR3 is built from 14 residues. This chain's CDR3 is CASSQGAGPGELFF. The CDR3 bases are TGTGCCAGCAGCCAAGGGGCGGGCCCCGGGGAGCTGTTTTTT.

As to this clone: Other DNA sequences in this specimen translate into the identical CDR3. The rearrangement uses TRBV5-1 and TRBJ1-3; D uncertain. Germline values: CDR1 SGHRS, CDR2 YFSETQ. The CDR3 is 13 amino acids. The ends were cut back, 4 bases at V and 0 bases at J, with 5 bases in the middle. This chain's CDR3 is CASSPGSGNTIYF. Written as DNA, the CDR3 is TGCGCCAGCAGCCCAGGCTCTGGAAACACCATATATTTT. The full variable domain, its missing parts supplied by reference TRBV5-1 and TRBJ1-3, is KAGVTQTPRYLIKTRGQQVTLSCSPISGHRSVSWYQQTPGQGLQFLFEYFSETQRNKGNFPGRFSGRQFSNSRSEMNVSTLELGDSALYLCASSPGSGNTIYFGEGSWLTVV.

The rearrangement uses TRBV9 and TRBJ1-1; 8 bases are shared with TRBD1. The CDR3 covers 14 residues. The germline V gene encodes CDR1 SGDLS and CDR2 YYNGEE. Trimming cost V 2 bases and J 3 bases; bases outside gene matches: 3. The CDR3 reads CASSVGTGYTEAFF. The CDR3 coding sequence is TGTGCCAGCAGCGTCGGGACAGGTTACACTGAAGCTTTCTTT.

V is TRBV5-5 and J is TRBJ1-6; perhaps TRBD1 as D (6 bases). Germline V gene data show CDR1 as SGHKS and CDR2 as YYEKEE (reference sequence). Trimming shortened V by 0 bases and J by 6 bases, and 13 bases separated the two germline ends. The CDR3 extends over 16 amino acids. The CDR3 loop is CASSLGGQRGNSPLHF. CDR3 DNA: TGTGCCAGCAGCTTGGGGGGACAACGGGGTAATTCACCCCTCCACTTT.

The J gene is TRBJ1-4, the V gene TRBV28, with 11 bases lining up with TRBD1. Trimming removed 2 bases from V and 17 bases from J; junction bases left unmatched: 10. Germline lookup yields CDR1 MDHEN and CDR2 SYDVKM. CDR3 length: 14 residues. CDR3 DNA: TGTGCCAGCAGTTTAGGCGGGACAGGGGGGTTAGGCTTTTTT. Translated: CASSLGGTGGLGFF.

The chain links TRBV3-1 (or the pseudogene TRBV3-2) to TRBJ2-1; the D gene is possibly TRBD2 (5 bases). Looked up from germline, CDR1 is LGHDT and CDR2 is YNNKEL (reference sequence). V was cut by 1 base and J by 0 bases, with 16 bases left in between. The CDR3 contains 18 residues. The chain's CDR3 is CASSQGGSRLSSYNEQFF. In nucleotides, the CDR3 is TGTGCCAGCAGCCAAGGAGGCAGCAGACTATCCTCCTACAATGAGCAGTTCTTC.

As DNA, the CDR3 is TGTGCCAGCAGTTGGCTCTATGGCTACACCTTC. This gives the protein CASSWLYGYTF. The rearrangement links TRBV28 to TRBJ1-2; D gene ambiguous. Trimming removed 4 bases from V and 4 bases from J, with 4 bases in between. Germline V gene data show CDR1 as MDHEN and CDR2 as SYDVKM. CDR3 length equals 11 residues.

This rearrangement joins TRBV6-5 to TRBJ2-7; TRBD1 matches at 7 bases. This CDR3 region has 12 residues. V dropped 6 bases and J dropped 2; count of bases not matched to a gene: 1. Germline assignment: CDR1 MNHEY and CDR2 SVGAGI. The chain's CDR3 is CASRGTAYEQYF. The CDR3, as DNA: TGTGCCAGCAGAGGGACAGCCTACGAGCAGTACTTC.

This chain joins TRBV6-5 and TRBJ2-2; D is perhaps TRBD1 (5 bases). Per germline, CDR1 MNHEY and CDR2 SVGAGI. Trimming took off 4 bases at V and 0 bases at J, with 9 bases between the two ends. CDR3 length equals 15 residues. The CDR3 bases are TGTGCCAGCAGTTCCGGACAACCGAACACCGGGGAGCTGTTTTTT. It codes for CASSSGQPNTGELFF.

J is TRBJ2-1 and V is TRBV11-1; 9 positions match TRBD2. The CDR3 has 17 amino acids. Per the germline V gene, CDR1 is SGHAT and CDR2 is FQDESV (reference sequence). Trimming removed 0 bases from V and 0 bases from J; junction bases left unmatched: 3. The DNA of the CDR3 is TGTGCCAGCAGCTTAGCGCGGGGGGGTAACTCCTACAATGAGCAGTTCTTC. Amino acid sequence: CASSLARGGNSYNEQFF.

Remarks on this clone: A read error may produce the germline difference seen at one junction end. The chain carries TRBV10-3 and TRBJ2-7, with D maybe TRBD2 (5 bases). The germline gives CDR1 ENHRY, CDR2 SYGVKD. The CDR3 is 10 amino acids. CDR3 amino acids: CAFSGRQPKF. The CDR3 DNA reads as TGTGCCTTCAGCGGCAGACAACCCAAATTC.

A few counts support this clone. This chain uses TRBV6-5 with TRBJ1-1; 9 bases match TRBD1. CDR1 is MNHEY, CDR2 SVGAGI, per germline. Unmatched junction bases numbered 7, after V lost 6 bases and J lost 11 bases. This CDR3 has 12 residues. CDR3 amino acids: CASSSGQGNAFF. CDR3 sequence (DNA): TGTGCCAGCAGCTCGGGACAGGGTAACGCTTTCTTT.

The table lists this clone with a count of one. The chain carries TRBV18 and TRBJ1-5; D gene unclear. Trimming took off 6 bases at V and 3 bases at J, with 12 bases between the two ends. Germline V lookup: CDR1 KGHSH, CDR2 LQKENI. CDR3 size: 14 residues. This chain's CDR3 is CASSLQYSNQPQHF. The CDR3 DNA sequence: TGTGCCAGCTCTCTGCAGTATTCCAATCAGCCCCAGCATTTT.